These 4 T cell receptor beta chains share one sample of origin, sequenced in a study of cytomegalovirus exposure and HLA in healthy donors. 60 Vbeta and 13 Jbeta primers were used in PCR. Some clones are missing from TCRdb's copy, which holds only in-frame ones; the method was immunoSEQ multiplex PCR. The sample records roughly 130,000 clones, around three quarters being singletons. The sequencing sample was made of PBMCs. The receptors come from a male donor in good health and CMV-seronegative.

The chain employs TRBV7-2 and TRBJ2-7; a weak D match, TRBD1 (5 bases). CDR3 size: 13 residues. Germline lookup yields CDR1 SGHTA and CDR2 FQGNSA. Between the trimmed V and J ends, which lost 5 bases and 5 bases, there was a span of 13 bases. DNA for the CDR3: TGTGCCAGCAGCCTGGGCAGGGCCAACGAGCAGTACTTC. Translating it yields CASSLGRANEQYF.

The chain recombines TRBV10-3 with TRBJ1-1; tentative D call: TRBD1 (5 bases). Germline V gives CDR1 ENHRY, CDR2 SYGVKD. The CDR3 is 14 amino acids. Trimming stripped 10 bases from V and 4 bases from J, with 19 bases between. The CDR3 coding sequence is TGTGCCACCCAGCGGGGGGGGTTGGTCACTGAAGCTTTCTTT. This encodes CATQRGGLVTEAFF.

The chain combines TRBV5-5 with TRBJ1-6; D might be TRBD1 (5 bases). CDR3 size: 15 residues. Trimming removed 0 bases at V and 9 bases at J, with 13 bases between. The germline V gene encodes CDR1 SGHKS and CDR2 YYEKEE (reference sequence). The CDR3 DNA reads TGTGCCAGCAGCTTGGGGGGCCGCCTGGGTTCACCCCTCCACTTT. Translation gives CASSLGGRLGSPLHF.

The V call is TRBV4-1, the J call TRBJ2-7, with D uncertain. Germline V gives CDR1 MGHRA, CDR2 YSYEKL. Trimming left V 3 bases short and J 0 bases short, with 9 bases between. The length of the CDR3 is 14 residues. As DNA, the CDR3 is TGCGCCAGCAGCCACGGAGACCACTCCTACGAGCAGTACTTC. Amino acids: CASSHGDHSYEQYF.